This T cell receptor (beta chain) was sequenced in a study of shared clonotypes between healthy human individuals. Using immunoSEQ multiplex PCR, the repertoire was profiled, and TCRdb retains in-frame clones only, with some absent. The sample comprises under 150,000 clones, 55% to 80% of which are singletons, and 20% to 25% rests with the top ten. Sequenced: memory CD8+ T cells sorted from blood. Indicated subset: CD45RO+ cells pooled with CCR7-negative TemRA cells. This TCR was recovered from a woman younger than 45 in good health.

The DNA of the CDR3 is TGTGCCAGCAGTTTTACGGCGGGAGACTACGAGCAGTACTTC. Translating it yields CASSFTAGDYEQYF. The gene calls are TRBV6-6 and TRBJ2-7; 7 bases are a match to TRBD2. The CDR3 is 14 amino acids. Trimming cost V 4 bases and J 3 bases; bases outside gene matches: 6. Germline CDR1 and CDR2: MNHNY and SVGAGI (reference sequence).